The rows below give T cell receptor beta chains drawn from one sample of a study of CD8 T cells in Susac syndrome. TCRdb re-called the immunoSEQ multiplex PCR reads through MiXCR, storing one row per CDR3 protein. The table shows approximately 150,000 distinct CDR3 sequences, with over 85% occurring only once. Specimen: CD4+ T cells from PBMCs. The receptors stem from a human donor in good health. Both conserved end residues are part of each CDR3. A D gene is named only where the DNA matches it firmly. Expanded clones are given a class, and other clones once, few, many or no size at all.

V gene	CDR3 length	D gene	clone size	J gene	CDR3 protein	CDR3 DNA
TRBV7-3	13	NA	NA	TRBJ1-1	CASSFGQSTEAFF	TGTGCCAGCAGCTTTGGACAAAGCACTGAAGCTTTCTTT
TRBV29-1	14	TRBD1	NA	TRBJ2-1	CSHEGDREVSEQFF	TGCAGCCACGAGGGGGACAGGGAGGTCAGTGAGCAGTTCTTC
TRBV23-1	16	NA	NA	TRBJ1-1	CASSHKRGRGNTEAFF	TGCGCCAGCAGTCATAAGAGGGGGAGGGGGAACACTGAAGCTTTCTTT
TRBV5-4	15	NA	NA	TRBJ2-2	CASSLSVQGTGELFF	TGTGCCAGCAGCCTAAGCGTGCAAGGAACCGGGGAGCTGTTTTTT
TRBV3-1	11	TRBD1	NA	TRBJ1-4	CASSPRQGCFF	TGTGCCAGCAGCCCGAGACAGGGTTGCTTTTTT
TRBV20-1	14	NA	NA	TRBJ2-3	CSARALAGTNTQYF	TGCAGTGCTAGAGCTCTAGCAGGGACAAATACGCAGTATTTT
TRBV19	13	NA	NA	TRBJ2-7	CASSQVGPYEQYF	TGTGCCAGTAGTCAGGTCGGCCCCTACGAGCAGTACTTC
TRBV19	15	TRBD1	NA	TRBJ2-2	CASSIGTGGTGELFF	TGTGCCAGTAGTATAGGGACAGGGGGAACCGGGGAGCTGTTTTTT
TRBV7-2	15	NA	NA	TRBJ2-1	CASSLGASSYNEQFF	TGTGCCAGCAGCTTAGGGGCTAGCTCCTACAATGAGCAGTTCTTC
TRBV12-3/TRBV12-4	16	TRBD1	NA	TRBJ2-2	CASSPGQGGNTGELFF	TGTGCCAGCAGCCCCGGACAGGGGGGGAACACCGGGGAGCTGTTTTTT
TRBV7-3	13	TRBD2	NA	TRBJ2-2	CASSQRDAGELFF	TGTGCCAGCAGCCAGCGGGACGCCGGGGAGCTGTTTTTT
TRBV21-1	20	NA	NA	TRBJ1-5	CASISHPGQGLIWGNQPQHF	TGTGCCAGCATCTCACACCCGGGACAGGGGCTCATATGGGGCAATCAGCCCCAGCATTTT
TRBV4-1	15	NA	NA	TRBJ1-3	CASSQPWSSGNTIYF	TGCGCCAGCAGCCAACCCTGGAGCTCTGGAAACACCATATATTTT
TRBV3-1	15	TRBD1	NA	TRBJ2-1	CASSQPGTGVDEQFF	TGTGCCAGCAGCCAGCCCGGGACAGGGGTTGATGAGCAGTTCTTC
TRBV5-1	15	NA	NA	TRBJ2-3	CASHVRTGSTDTQYF	TGCGCCAGCCATGTTCGGACGGGTAGCACAGATACGCAGTATTTT
TRBV20-1	12	NA	NA	TRBJ1-5	CSARESNQPQHF	TGCAGTGCTAGAGAAAGCAATCAGCCCCAGCATTTT
TRBV20-1	14	NA	NA	TRBJ1-2	CSAIPAREGGGYTF	TGCAGTGCTATCCCCGCTCGAGAAGGCGGTGGCTACACCTTC
TRBV20-1	13	TRBD1	NA	TRBJ1-2	CSARNTGGTGYTF	TGCAGTGCTAGAAATACAGGGGGAACTGGCTACACCTTC
TRBV14	13	NA	once	TRBJ2-1	CASSPTGLNEQFF	TGTGCCAGCAGCCCTACGGGTTTGAATGAGCAGTTCTTC
TRBV7-8	13	NA	NA	TRBJ1-1	CASSSDMNTEAFF	TGTGCCAGCAGTTCCGATATGAACACTGAAGCTTTCTTT
TRBV2	12	TRBD2	NA	TRBJ2-3	CASSEVAGSQYF	TGTGCCAGCAGTGAGGTAGCGGGGTCGCAGTATTTT
TRBV7-2	15	NA	NA	TRBJ1-4	CASSLRTGSNEKLFF	TGTGCCAGCAGCTTGCGGACGGGTTCTAATGAAAAACTGTTTTTT
TRBV29-1	14	TRBD1	NA	TRBJ2-2	CSVGDRVNTGELFF	TGCAGCGTTGGAGACAGGGTAAACACCGGGGAGCTGTTTTTT
TRBV18	15	NA	NA	TRBJ1-1	CASSPARALNTEAFF	TGTGCCAGCTCACCAGCAAGGGCCCTGAACACTGAAGCTTTCTTT
TRBV7-9	12	NA	NA	TRBJ2-7	CASNRDGYEQYF	TGTGCCAGCAATCGGGACGGATACGAGCAGTACTTC
TRBV13	13	NA	NA	TRBJ1-1	CASSARAGTEAFF	TGTGCCTCTTCGGCCAGGGCGGGCACTGAAGCTTTCTTT
TRBV6-5	13	NA	once	TRBJ2-4	CASSYDNKNIQYF	TGTGCCAGCAGTTACGACAACAAAAACATTCAGTACTTC
TRBV4-1	15	NA	NA	TRBJ2-5	CASSQETVWEETQYF	TGCGCCAGCAGCCAAGAAACGGTGTGGGAGGAGACCCAGTACTTC
TRBV3-1	16	NA	NA	TRBJ2-5	CASSRPSSPQGETQYF	TGTGCCAGCAGCCGACCTTCGAGCCCGCAAGGAGAGACCCAGTACTTC
TRBV3-1	14	NA	NA	TRBJ1-1	CASSQNMGNTEAFF	TGTGCCAGCAGCCAAAATATGGGGAACACTGAAGCTTTCTTT
TRBV5-6	14	NA	NA	TRBJ2-3	CASSPGPDTDTQYF	TGTGCCAGCAGTCCGGGCCCCGACACAGATACGCAGTATTTT
TRBV29-1	13	NA	NA	TRBJ2-3	CSVGHGSTDTQYF	TGCAGCGTGGGGCACGGAAGCACAGATACGCAGTATTTT
TRBV15	15	NA	NA	TRBJ1-6	CATSRDGLRRSPLHF	TGTGCCACCAGCAGAGATGGCCTTCGGCGTTCACCCCTCCACTTT
TRBV5-1	16	TRBD1	NA	TRBJ2-5	CASSVGQGAYQETQYF	TGCGCCAGCAGCGTCGGACAGGGGGCGTACCAAGAGACCCAGTACTTC
TRBV30	13	NA	once	TRBJ1-6	CAWSGGYNSPLHF	TGTGCCTGGAGTGGAGGGTACAATTCACCCCTCCACTTT
TRBV1	14	NA	once	TRBJ2-2	CTSSQAKFGGELFF	TGCACCAGCAGCCAAGCGAAGTTTGGCGGGGAGCTGTTTTTT
TRBV29-1	16	NA	NA	TRBJ2-3	CSAAMMPGLRTDTQYF	TGCAGCGCAGCGATGATGCCCGGCCTAAGAACAGATACGCAGTATTTT
TRBV7-8	15	NA	NA	TRBJ2-7	CASSPTDRLSYEQYF	TGTGCCAGCAGCCCGACTGACAGGTTATCCTACGAGCAGTACTTC
TRBV27	14	NA	NA	TRBJ2-2	CASRQGRNTGELFF	TGTGCCAGCAGACAGGGACGGAACACCGGGGAGCTGTTTTTT
TRBV4-2	11	NA	NA	TRBJ2-7	CASSQGDEQYF	TGTGCCAGCAGCCAAGGGGACGAGCAGTACTTC
TRBV2	15	TRBD2	NA	TRBJ2-5	CASSDRTSGGASQYF	TGTGCCAGCAGTGACAGGACTAGCGGCGGGGCTAGCCAGTACTTC
TRBV7-2	13	TRBD2	once	TRBJ2-5	CASSPTSGGSQYF	TGTGCCAGCAGCCCCACTAGCGGGGGTTCCCAGTACTTC
TRBV3-1	15	TRBD1	NA	TRBJ1-2	CASSHIPGQGYGYTF	TGTGCCAGCAGCCATATCCCAGGACAGGGATATGGCTACACCTTC
TRBV6-6	15	TRBD1	NA	TRBJ2-2	CASIKTGGNTGELFF	TGTGCCAGCATTAAGACAGGGGGGAACACCGGGGAGCTGTTTTTT